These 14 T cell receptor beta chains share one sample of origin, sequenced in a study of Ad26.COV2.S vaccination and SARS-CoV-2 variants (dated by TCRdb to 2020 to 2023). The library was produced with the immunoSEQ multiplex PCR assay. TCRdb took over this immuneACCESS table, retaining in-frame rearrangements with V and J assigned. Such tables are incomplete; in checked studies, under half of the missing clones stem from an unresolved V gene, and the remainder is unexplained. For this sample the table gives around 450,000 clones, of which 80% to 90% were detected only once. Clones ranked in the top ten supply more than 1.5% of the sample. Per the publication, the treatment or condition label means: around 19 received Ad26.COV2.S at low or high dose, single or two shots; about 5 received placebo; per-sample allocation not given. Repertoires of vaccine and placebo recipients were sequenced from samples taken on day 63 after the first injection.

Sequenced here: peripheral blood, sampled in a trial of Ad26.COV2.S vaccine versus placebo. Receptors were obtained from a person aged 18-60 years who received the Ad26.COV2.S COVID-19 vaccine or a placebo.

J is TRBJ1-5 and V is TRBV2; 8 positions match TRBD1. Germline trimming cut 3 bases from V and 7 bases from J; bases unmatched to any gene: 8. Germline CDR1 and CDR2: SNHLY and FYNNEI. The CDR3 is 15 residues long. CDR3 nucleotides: TGTGCCAGCAGTGACCGGACAGGGTCTGGACAGCCCCAGCATTTT. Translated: CASSDRTGSGQPQHF.

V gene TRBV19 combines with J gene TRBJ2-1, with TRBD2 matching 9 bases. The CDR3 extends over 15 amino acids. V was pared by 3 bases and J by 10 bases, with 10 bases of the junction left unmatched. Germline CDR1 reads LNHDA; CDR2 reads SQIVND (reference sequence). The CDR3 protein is CASSIRLAAGGEQFF. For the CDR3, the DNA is TGTGCCAGTAGTATCAGACTAGCGGCCGGAGGGGAGCAGTTCTTC.

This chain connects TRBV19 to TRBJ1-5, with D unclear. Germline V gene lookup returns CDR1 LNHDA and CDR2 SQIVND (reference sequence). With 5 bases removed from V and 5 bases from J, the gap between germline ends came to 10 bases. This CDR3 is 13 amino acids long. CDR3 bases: TGTGCCAGTAGTTGGGCACTCGATCAGCCCCAGCATTTT. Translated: CASSWALDQPQHF.

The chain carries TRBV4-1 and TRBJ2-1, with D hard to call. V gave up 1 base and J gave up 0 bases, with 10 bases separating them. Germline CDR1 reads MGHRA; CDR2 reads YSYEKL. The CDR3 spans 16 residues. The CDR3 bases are TGCGCCAGCAGCCAAGTAGCAGAGAGCTCCTACAATGAGCAGTTCTTC. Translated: CASSQVAESSYNEQFF.

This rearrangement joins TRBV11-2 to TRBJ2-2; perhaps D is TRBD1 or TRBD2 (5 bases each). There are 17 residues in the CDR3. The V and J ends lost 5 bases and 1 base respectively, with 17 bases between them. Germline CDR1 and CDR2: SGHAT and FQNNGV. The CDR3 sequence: CASSPPWGYKNTGELFF. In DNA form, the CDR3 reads TGTGCCAGCAGCCCCCCCTGGGGGTACAAGAACACCGGGGAGCTGTTTTTT. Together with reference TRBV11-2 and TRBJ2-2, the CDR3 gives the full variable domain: EAGVAQSPRYKIIEKRQSVAFWCNPISGHATLYWYQQILGQGPKLLIQFQNNGVVDDSQLPKDRFSAERLKGVDSTLKIQPAKLEDSAVYLCASSPPWGYKNTGELFFGEGSRLTVL.

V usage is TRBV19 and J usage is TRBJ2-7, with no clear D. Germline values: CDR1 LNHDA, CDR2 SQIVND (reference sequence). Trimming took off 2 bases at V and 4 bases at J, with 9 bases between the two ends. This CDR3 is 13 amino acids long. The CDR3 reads CASSIPNSYEQYF. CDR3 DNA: TGTGCCAGTAGTATACCTAACAGTTACGAGCAGTACTTC.

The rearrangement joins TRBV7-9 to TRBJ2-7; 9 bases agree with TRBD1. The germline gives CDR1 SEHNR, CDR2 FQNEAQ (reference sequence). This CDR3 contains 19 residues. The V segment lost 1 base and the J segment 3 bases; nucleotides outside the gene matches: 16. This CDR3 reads CASSLGLGQGFVSFYEQYF. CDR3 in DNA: TGTGCCAGCAGCTTAGGATTAGGACAGGGGTTTGTTTCTTTCTACGAGCAGTACTTC.

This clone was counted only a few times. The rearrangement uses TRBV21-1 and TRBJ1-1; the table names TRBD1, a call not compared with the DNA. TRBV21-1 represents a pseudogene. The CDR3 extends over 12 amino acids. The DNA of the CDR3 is TGTGCCAGCAGACCGGGACAATTACAAGCTTTCTTT. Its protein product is CASRPGQLQAFF.

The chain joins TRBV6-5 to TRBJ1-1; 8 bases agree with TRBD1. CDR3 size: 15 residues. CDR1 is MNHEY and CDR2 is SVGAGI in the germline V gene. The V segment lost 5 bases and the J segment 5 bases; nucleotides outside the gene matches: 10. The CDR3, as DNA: TGTGCCAGCAGTAAACCGGGGACAGGAAAAACTGAAGCTTTCTTT. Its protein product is CASSKPGTGKTEAFF.

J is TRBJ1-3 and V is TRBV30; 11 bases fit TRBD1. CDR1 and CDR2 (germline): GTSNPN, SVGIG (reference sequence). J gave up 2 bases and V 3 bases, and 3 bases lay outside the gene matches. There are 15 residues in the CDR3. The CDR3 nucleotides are TGTGCCTGGAGGTGGACAGGGGGCCCTGGAAACACCATATATTTT. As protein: CAWRWTGGPGNTIYF.

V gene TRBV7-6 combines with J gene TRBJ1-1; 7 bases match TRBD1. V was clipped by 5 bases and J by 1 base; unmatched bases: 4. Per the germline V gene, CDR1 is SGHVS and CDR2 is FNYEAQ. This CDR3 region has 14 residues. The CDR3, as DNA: TGTGCCAGCAGCCCTCGGGACAGGAACACTGAAGCTTTCTTT. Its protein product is CASSPRDRNTEAFF.

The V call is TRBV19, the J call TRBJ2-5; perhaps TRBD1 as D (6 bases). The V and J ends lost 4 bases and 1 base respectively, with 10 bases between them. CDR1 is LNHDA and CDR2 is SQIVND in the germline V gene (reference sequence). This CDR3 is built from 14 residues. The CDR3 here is CASSKDSSQETQYF. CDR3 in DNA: TGTGCCAGTAGTAAGGACAGCAGCCAAGAGACCCAGTACTTC.

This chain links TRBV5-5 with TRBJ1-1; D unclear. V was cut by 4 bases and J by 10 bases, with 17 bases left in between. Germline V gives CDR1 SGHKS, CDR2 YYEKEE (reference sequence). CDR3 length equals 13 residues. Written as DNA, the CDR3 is TGTGCCAGCAGCCCGCCCCTCTTCCCGGGAGCTTTCTTT. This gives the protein CASSPPLFPGAFF.

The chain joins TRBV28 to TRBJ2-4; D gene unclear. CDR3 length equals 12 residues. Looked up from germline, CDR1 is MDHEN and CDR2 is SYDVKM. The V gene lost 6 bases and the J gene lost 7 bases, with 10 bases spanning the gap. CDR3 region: CASSRLRNIQYF. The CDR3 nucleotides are TGTGCCAGCAGCCGACTTAGGAACATTCAGTACTTC.